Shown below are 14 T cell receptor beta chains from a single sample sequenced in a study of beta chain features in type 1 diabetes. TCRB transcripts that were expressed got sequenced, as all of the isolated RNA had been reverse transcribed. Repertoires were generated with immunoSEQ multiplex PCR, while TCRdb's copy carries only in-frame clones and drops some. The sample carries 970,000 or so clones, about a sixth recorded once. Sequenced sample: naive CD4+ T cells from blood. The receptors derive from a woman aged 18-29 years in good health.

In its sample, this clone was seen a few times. In nucleotides, the CDR3 is TGTGCCAGCAGAGGAAACCAAGAGACCCAGTACTTC. This encodes CASRGNQETQYF. The rearrangement links TRBV2 to TRBJ2-5; no clear D. CDR3 size: 12 residues. Trimming cost V 6 bases and J 0 bases, with 5 bases left between them. Germline CDR1 and CDR2: SNHLY and FYNNEI.

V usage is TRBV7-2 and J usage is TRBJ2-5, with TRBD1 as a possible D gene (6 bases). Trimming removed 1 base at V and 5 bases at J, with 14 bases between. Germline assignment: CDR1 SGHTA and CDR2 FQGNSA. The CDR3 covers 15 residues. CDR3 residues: CASSLGHRTGETQYF. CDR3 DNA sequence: TGTGCCAGCAGCTTAGGACACCGTACAGGGGAGACCCAGTACTTC.

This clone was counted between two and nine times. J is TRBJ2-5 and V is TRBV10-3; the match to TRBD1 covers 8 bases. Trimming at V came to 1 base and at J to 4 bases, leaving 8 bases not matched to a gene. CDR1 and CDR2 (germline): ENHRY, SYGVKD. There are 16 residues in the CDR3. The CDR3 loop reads CAISEWVARGRETQYF. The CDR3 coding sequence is TGTGCCATCAGTGAGTGGGTCGCCAGGGGGCGAGAGACCCAGTACTTC.

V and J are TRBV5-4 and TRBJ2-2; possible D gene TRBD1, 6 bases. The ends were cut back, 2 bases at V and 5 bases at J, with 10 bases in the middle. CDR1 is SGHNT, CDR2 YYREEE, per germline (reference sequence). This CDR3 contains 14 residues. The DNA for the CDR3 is TGTGCCAGCAGCTTCGGACAGAGGACCGGGGAGCTGTTTTTT. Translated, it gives CASSFGQRTGELFF.

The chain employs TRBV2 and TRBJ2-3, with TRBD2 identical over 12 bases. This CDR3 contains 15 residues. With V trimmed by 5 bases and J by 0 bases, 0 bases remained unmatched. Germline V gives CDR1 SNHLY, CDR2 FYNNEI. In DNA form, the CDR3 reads TGTGCCAGCAGTCTAGCGGGAGGGAGCACAGATACGCAGTATTTT. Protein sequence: CASSLAGGSTDTQYF. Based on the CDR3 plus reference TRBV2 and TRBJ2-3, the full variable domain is EPEVTQTPSHQVTQMGQEVILRCVPISNHLYFYWYRQILGQKVEFLVSFYNNEISEKSEIFDDQFSVERPDGSNFTLKIRSTKLEDSAMYFCASSLAGGSTDTQYFGPGTRLTVL.

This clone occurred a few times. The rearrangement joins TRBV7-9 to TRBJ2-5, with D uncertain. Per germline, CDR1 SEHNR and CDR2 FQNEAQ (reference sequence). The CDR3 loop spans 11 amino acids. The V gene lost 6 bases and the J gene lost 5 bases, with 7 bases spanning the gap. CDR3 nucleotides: TGTGCCAGCAGTCAAGTGGAGACCCAGTACTTC. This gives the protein CASSQVETQYF.

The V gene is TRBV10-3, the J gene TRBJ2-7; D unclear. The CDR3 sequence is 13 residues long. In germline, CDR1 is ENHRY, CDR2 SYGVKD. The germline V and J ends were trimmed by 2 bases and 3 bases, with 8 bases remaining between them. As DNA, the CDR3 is TGTGCCATCAGTGAGAGTTCCTTCTACGAGCAGTACTTC. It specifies CAISESSFYEQYF.

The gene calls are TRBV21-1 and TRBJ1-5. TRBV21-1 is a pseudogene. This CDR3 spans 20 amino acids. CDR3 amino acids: CASSTPSTGAPVTSNQPQHF. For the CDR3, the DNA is TGTGCCAGCAGCACACCTTCGACCGGGGCCCCAGTTACTAGCAATCAGCCCCAGCATTTT.

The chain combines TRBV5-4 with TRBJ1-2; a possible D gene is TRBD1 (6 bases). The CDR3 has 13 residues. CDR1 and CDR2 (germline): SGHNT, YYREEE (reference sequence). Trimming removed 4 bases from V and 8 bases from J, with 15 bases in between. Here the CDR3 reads CASSSDRSVGYTF. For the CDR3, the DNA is TGTGCCAGCAGCAGCGACAGGTCCGTAGGCTACACCTTC.

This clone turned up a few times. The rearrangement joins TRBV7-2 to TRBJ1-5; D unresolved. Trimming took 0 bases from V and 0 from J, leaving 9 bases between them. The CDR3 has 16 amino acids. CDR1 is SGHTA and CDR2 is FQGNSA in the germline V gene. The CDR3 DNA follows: TGTGCCAGCAGCTTAGCGGGTTTTTATAGCAATCAGCCCCAGCATTTT. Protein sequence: CASSLAGFYSNQPQHF.

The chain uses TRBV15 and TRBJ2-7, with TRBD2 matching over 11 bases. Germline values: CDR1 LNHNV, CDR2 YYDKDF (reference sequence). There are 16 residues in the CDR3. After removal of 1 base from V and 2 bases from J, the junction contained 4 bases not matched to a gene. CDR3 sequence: CATSRGTSGLAYEQYF. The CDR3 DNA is TGTGCCACCAGCAGAGGGACTAGCGGGCTAGCCTACGAGCAGTACTTC.

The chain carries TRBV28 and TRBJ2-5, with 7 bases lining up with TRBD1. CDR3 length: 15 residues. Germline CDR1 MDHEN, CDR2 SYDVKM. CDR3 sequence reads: CASLSDREYQETQYF. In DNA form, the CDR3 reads TGTGCTTCCCTTAGCGACAGGGAGTACCAAGAGACCCAGTACTTC. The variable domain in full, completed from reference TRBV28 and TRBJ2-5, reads DVKVTQSSRYLVKRTGEKVFLECVQDMDHENMFWYRQDPGLGLRLIYFSYDVKMKEKGDIPEGYSVSREKKERFSLILESASTNQTSMYLCASLSDREYQETQYFGPGTRLLVL.

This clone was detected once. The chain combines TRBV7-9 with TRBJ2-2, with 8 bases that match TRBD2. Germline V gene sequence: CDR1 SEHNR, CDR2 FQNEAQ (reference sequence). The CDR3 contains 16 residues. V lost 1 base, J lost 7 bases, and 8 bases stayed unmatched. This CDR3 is CASSLGGGRNFGELFF. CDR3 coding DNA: TGTGCCAGCAGCTTAGGAGGCGGGAGGAATTTCGGGGAGCTGTTTTTT.

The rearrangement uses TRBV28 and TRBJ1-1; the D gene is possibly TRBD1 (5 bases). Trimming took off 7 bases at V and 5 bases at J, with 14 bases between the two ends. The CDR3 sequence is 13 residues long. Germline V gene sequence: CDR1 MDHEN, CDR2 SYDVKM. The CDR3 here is CASTLQGRTEAFF. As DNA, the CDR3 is TGTGCCAGCACCCTCCAGGGCAGGACTGAAGCTTTCTTT.